A single sample is the source of the 9 T cell receptor beta chains below, sequenced in a study of cytomegalovirus exposure and HLA in healthy donors. PCR primers comprised 60 Vbeta and 13 Jbeta primers. Measured with immunoSEQ multiplex PCR; TCRdb has only the in-frame clones, and not every one. Counted here are more than 150,000 clones, around four fifths occurring once; the ten biggest clones make up over 2%. The specimen sequenced was PBMCs. The origin of the receptors is a woman in her 50s in good health and CMV-seropositive.

This sequence joins TRBV25-1 and TRBJ2-7, with 10 nucleotides matching TRBD1. Germline CDR1 and CDR2: MGHDK and SYGVNS. This CDR3 has 15 residues. V gave up 3 bases and J gave up 4 bases; unmatched junction bases: 6. The CDR3 DNA sequence: TGTGCCAGCAGTGAGTCTGGGGGACAGGGGTACGAGCAGTACTTC. This sequence encodes CASSESGGQGYEQYF.

V is TRBV5-1 and J is TRBJ2-5; possibly TRBD2 for D (5 bases). The V end lost 4 bases, the J end lost 9 bases, and 13 bases lay between the germline ends. Germline-derived CDR1 and CDR2 are SGHRS and YFSETQ. The CDR3 extends over 12 amino acids. CDR3 nucleotide sequence: TGCGCCAGCAGCCCCGGCGAGAGGGCCCAGTACTTC. It specifies CASSPGERAQYF.

The CDR3 nucleotides are TGTGCCAGAAGCTTAGCGCGTTGCACGTCCACAGATACGCAGTATTTT. It translates to CARSLARCTSTDTQYF. The rearrangement uses TRBV7-5 and TRBJ2-3; the table gives TRBD2 as D, unverified against the DNA. TRBV7-5 is tagged as a pseudogene. This CDR3 contains 16 residues.

There are a few counts of this clone. The chain combines TRBV7-9 with TRBJ2-3; TRBD2 aligns across 12 bases. The CDR3 sequence is 16 residues long. Germline CDR1 SEHNR, CDR2 FQNEAQ (reference sequence). Losses at the gene ends were 4 bases for V and 5 bases for J; bases not matched to a gene: 7. The CDR3 is CASSSDRLAGEDTQYF. The CDR3, as DNA: TGTGCCAGCAGCTCGGACCGACTAGCGGGGGAAGATACGCAGTATTTT.

The chain combines TRBV30 with TRBJ1-6; 9 nucleotides agree with TRBD1. V shed 0 bases and J 8 bases; nucleotides not matched to a gene: 17. This CDR3 has 19 residues. Germline values: CDR1 GTSNPN, CDR2 SVGIG (reference sequence). The CDR3 reads CAWSVFFRGFGDRDSPLHF. The CDR3 DNA reads as TGTGCCTGGAGTGTATTTTTTCGTGGCTTCGGGGACAGGGATTCACCCCTCCACTTT. Looking up the rest from reference TRBV30 and TRBJ1-6 gives the full variable domain: SQTIHQWPATLVQPVGSPLSLECTVEGTSNPNLYWYRQAAGRGLQLLFYSVGIGQISSEVPQNLSASRPQDRQFILSSKKLLLSDSGFYLCAWSVFFRGFGDRDSPLHFGNGTRLTVT.

The rearrangement joins TRBV7-2 to TRBJ2-3, with D perhaps TRBD1 (6 bases). The CDR3 runs 15 residues. The V end was cut by 4 bases, the J end by 5 bases, with 16 bases between. Germline V CDR1 and CDR2: SGHTA, FQGNSA. CDR3 in amino acids: CASSSTKGGRDTQYF. CDR3 sequence (DNA): TGTGCCAGCAGCTCAACGAAAGGGGGAAGAGATACGCAGTATTTT.

The J gene is TRBJ1-2, the V gene TRBV6-5, with 10 bases fitting TRBD1. Germline CDR1 reads MNHEY; CDR2 reads SVGAGI. This CDR3 spans 13 amino acids. Unmatched junction bases numbered 4, after V lost 6 bases and J lost 6 bases. CDR3 sequence (DNA): TGTGCCAGCAGCCCGGACAGGGGGGATGGCTACACCTTC. As protein: CASSPDRGDGYTF.

This clone came up a few times. The rearrangement joins TRBV6-1 to TRBJ1-3, with a possible D match to TRBD1 (6 bases). V lost 11 bases to trimming and J lost 3 bases, with 14 bases between them. Germline CDR1 MNHNS, CDR2 SASEGT. There are 13 residues in the CDR3. The CDR3 DNA follows: TGTGCCCACGAGGTACAGGGTGGAAACACCATATATTTT. Translating gives CAHEVQGGNTIYF.

The chain has TRBV28 and TRBJ1-5; TRBD1 is a possible D gene (6 bases). V was cut by 3 bases and J by 4 bases, with 16 bases left in between. The CDR3 has 16 amino acids. From germline, CDR1 is MDHEN and CDR2 SYDVKM. CDR3 protein: CASSFGSGQPNQPQHF. CDR3 sequence (DNA): TGTGCCAGCAGTTTTGGCTCAGGACAGCCGAATCAGCCCCAGCATTTT.